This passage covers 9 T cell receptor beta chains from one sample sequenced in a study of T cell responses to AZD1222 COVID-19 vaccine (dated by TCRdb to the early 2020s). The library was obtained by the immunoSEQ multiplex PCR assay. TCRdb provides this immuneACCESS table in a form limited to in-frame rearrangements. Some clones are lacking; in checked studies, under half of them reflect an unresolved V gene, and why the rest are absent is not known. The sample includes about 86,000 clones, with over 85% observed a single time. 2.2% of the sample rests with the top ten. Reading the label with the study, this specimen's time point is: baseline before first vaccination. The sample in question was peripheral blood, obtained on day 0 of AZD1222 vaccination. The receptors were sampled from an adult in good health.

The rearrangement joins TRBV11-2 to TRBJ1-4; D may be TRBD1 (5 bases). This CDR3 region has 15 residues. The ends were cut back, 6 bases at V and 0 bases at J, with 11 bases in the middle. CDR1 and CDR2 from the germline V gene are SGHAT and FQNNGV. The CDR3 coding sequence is TGTGCCAGCAGTATCTCAGGGTCAACTAATGAAAAACTGTTTTTT. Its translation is CASSISGSTNEKLFF.

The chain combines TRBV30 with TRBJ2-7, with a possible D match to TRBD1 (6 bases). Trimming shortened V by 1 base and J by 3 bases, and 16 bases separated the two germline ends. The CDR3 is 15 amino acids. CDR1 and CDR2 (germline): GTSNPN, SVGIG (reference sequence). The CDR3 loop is CAWSALRDKNYEQYF. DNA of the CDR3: TGTGCCTGGAGTGCACTCCGGGACAAGAACTACGAGCAGTACTTC.

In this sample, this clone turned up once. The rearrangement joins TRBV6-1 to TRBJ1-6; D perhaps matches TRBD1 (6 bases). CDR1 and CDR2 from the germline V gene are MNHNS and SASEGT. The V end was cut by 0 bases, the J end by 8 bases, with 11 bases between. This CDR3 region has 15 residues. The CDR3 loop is CASSEAVQGYSPLHF. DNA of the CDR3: TGTGCCAGCAGTGAAGCGGTACAGGGATATTCACCCCTCCACTTT.

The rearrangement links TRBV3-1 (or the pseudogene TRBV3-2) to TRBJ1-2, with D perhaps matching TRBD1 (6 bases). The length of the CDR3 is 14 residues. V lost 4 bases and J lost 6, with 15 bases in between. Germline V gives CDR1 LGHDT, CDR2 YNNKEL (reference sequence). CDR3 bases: TGTGCCAGCAGCCCTGAGCAGGGGTACCATGGCTACACCTTC. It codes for CASSPEQGYHGYTF.

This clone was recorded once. CDR3 sequence reads: CASSLGGSSGGEQFF. In DNA form, the CDR3 reads TGTGCCAGCAGCTTAGGTGGATCCTCGGGTGGTGAGCAGTTCTTC. The gene calls are TRBV7-6 and TRBJ2-1; D remains unclear. Trimming left V 1 base short and J 9 bases short, with 16 bases between. The CDR3 is made up of 15 amino acids. Germline V gene sequence: CDR1 SGHVS, CDR2 FNYEAQ.

CDR3 DNA sequence: TGTGCCAGCAGTTACTCAGGGCGGGACACTGAAGCTTTCTTT. It translates to CASSYSGRDTEAFF. The chain employs TRBV6-5 and TRBJ1-1, with D hard to call. Trimming cost V 0 bases and J 3 bases, with 8 bases left between them. The CDR3 totals 14 residues. CDR1 is MNHEY, CDR2 SVGAGI, per germline.

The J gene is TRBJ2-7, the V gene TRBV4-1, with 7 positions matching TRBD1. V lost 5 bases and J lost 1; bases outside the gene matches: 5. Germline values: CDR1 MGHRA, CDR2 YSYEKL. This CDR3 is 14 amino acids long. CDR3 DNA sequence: TGCGCCAGCAGCGGGCAGGGGGTTTCCTACGAGCAGTACTTC. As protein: CASSGQGVSYEQYF.

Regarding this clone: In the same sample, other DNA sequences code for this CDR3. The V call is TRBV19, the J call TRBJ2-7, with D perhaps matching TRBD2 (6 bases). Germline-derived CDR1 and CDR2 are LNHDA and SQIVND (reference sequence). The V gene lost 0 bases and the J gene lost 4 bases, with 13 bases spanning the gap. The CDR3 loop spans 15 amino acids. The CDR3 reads CASSIDTTGAYEQYF. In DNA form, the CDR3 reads TGTGCCAGTAGTATAGATACGACGGGAGCGTACGAGCAGTACTTC.

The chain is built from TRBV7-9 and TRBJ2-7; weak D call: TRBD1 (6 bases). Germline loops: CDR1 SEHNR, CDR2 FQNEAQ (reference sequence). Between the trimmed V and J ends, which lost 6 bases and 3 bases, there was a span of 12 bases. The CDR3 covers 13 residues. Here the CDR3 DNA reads TGTGCCAGCAGTCCTGGGACATTCTACGAGCAGTACTTC. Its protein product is CASSPGTFYEQYF. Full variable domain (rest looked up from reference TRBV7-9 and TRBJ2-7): DTGVSQNPRHKITKRGQNVTFRCDPISEHNRLYWYRQTLGQGPEFLTYFQNEAQLEKSRLLSDRFSAERPKGSFSTLEIQRTEQGDSAMYLCASSPGTFYEQYFGPGTRLTVT.